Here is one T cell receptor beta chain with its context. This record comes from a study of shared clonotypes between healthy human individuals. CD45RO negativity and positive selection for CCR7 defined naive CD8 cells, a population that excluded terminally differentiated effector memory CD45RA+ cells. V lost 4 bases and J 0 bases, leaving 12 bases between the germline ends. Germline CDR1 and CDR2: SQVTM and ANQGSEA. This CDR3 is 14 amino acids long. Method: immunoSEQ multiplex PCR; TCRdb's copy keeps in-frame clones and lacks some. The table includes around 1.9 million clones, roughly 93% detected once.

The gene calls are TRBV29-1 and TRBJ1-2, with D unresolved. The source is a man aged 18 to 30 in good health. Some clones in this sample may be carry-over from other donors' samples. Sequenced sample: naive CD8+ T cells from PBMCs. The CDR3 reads CSVVAVNTNYGYTF. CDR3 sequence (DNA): TGCAGCGTTGTTGCAGTCAATACTAACTATGGCTACACCTTC. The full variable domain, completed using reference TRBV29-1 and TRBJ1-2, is SAVISQKPSRDICQRGTSLTIQCQVDSQVTMMFWYRQQPGQSLTLIATANQGSEATYESGFVIDKFPISRPNLTFSTLTVSNMSPEDSSIYLCSVVAVNTNYGYTFGSGTRLTVV.